The clone carrying this T cell receptor (beta chain) has just a few counts. Its antigen is undetermined. This specimen belongs to a study of beta chain features in type 1 diabetes. Findings of the study overall: Whatever favoring of shorter templates PCR might show would apply equally to patients and controls.

Sorting that relied on CD45RO/CCR7/CD25/CD127/CD95/CD27 yielded CD4+ naive, central memory, regulatory and stem cell-like memory cells. This CDR3 spans 13 amino acids. The germline CDR1 and CDR2 sequences are KGHSH and LQKENI. Trimming left V 6 bases short and J 8 bases short, with 13 bases between. Of the isolated RNA, all was reverse transcribed, and so the sequenced material was expressed TCRB transcripts. Sequencing used immunoSEQ multiplex PCR; TCRdb keeps in-frame clones, though not all of them. The sample has under 450,000 clones, roughly 13% seen once. The TCR comes from a young man in good health. Input material: naive CD4+ T cells from blood. The chain is built from TRBV18 and TRBJ1-4; maybe TRBD1 (6 bases). This CDR3 is CASSLSQGEKLFF. The CDR3 region has the DNA TGTGCCAGCTCGCTTTCACAGGGAGAAAAACTGTTTTTT.